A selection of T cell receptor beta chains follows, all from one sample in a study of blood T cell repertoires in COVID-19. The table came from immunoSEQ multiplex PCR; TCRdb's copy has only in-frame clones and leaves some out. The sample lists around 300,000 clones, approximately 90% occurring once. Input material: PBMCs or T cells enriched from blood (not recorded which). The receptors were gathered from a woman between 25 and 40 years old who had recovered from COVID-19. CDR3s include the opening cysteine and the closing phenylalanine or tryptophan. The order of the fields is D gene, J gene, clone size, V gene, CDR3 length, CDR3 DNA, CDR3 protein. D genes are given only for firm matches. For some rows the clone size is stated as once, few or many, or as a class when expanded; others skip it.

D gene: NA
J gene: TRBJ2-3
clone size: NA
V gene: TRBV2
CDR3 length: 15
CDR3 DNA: TGTGCCAGCAGTGAAGCGCGGGGAGGCACAGATACGCAGTATTTT
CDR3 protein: CASSEARGGTDTQYF

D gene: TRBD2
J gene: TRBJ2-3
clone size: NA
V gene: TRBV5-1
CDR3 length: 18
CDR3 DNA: TGCGCCAGCAGCCCGAAGCTGACTAGCGGGAGGGCGGCAGATACGCAGTATTTT
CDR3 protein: CASSPKLTSGRAADTQYF

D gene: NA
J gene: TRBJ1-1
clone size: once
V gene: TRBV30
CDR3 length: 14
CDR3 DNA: TGTGCCTGGAGCGCCTTAGGAGGGAACACTGAAGCTTTCTTT
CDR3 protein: CAWSALGGNTEAFF

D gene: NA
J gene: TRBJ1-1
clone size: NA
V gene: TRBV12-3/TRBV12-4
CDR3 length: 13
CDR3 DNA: TGTGCCAGCACCTCCACAGGGAACACTGAAGCTTTCTTT
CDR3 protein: CASTSTGNTEAFF

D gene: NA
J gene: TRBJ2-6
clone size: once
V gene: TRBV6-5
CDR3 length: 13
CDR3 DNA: TGTGCCACTACAGGTACTGGGGCCAACGTCCTGACTTTC
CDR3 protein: CATTGTGANVLTF

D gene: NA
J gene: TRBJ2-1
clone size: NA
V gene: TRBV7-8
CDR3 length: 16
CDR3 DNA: TGTGCCAGCAGCCAGGAGGCGAGAGGGACTTACAATGAGCAGTTCTTC
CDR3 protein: CASSQEARGTYNEQFF

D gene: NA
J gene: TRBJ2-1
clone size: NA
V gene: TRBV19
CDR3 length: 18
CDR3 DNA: TGTGCCAGTAGTATCGCGGTTTTCTGGGTAGCGGTAAACAATGAGCAGTTCTTC
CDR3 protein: CASSIAVFWVAVNNEQFF

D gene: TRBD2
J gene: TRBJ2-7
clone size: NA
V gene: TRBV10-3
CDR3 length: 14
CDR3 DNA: TGTGCCATCTCCGAGACTAGCGGGAACTACGAGCAGTACTTC
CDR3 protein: CAISETSGNYEQYF

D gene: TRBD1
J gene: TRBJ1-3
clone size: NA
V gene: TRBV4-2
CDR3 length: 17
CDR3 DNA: TGTGCCAGCAGCTCCCGGACAGGATTAAACTCTGGAAACACCATATATTTT
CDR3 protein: CASSSRTGLNSGNTIYF

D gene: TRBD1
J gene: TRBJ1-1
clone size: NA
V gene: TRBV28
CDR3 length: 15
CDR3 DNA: TGTGCCAGCAGTTTATCGGACAGGGTTAACACTGAAGCTTTCTTT
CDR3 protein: CASSLSDRVNTEAFF

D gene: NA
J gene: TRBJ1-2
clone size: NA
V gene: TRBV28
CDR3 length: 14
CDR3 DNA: TGTGCCAGCAGTAGGAGTACTGCTAACTATGGCTACACCTTC
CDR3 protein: CASSRSTANYGYTF

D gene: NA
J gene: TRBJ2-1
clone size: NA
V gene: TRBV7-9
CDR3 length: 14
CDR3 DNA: TGTGCCAGCAGTTACGGGACTCTCAACAATGAGCAGTTCTTC
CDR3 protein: CASSYGTLNNEQFF

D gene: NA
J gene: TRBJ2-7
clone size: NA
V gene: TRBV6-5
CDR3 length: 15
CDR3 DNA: TGTGCCAGCAGTTCTAGCCGGACAGCAACCTACGAGCAGTACTTC
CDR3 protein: CASSSSRTATYEQYF

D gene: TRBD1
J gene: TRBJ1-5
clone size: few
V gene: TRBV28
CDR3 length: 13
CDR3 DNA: TGTGCCGGAAGGGACAGGGACAATCAGCCCCAGCATTTT
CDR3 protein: CAGRDRDNQPQHF

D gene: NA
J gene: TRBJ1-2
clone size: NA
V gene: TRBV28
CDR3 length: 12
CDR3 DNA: TGTGCCAGCAGTTTCACAGTCTATGGCTACACCTTC
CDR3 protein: CASSFTVYGYTF

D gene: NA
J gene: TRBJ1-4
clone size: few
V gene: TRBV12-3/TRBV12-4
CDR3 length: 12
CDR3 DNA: TGTGCCAGCAGTTTCTCGGAGACGGGGCTGTTTTTT
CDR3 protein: CASSFSETGLFF

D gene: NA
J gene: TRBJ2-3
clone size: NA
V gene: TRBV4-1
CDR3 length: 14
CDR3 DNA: TGCGCCAGCAGCCAAGAGGGACTTACAGATACGCAGTATTTT
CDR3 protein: CASSQEGLTDTQYF

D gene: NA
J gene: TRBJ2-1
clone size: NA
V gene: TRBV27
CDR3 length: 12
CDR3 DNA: TGTGCCAGCAGACCAGGGATCGGGGAGCAGTTCTTC
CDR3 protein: CASRPGIGEQFF

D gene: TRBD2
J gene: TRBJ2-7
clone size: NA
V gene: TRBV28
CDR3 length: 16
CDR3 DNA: TGTGCCAGCAGTTCGACATGGACTAGCGGGAGCTACGAGCAGTACTTC
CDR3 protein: CASSSTWTSGSYEQYF

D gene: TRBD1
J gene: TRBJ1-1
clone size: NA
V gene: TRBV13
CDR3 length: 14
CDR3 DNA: TGTGCCAGCAGCTGGGACAGGGAGAACACTGAAGCTTTCTTT
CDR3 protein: CASSWDRENTEAFF

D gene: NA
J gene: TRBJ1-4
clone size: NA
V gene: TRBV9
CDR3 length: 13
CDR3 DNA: TGTGCCAGCAGCAAGTTATCCGGGACACCAGAATGTTTC
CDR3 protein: CASSKLSGTPECF

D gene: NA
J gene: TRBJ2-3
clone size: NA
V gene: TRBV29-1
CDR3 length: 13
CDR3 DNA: TGCAGCGTTGAGGGGGGGGCCACAGATACGCAGTATTTT
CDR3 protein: CSVEGGATDTQYF

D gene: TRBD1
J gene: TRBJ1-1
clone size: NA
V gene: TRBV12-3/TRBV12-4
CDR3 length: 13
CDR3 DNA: TGTGCCAGCAGTTCCGACAGGGCCTCGCGGGCTTTCTTT
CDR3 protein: CASSSDRASRAFF

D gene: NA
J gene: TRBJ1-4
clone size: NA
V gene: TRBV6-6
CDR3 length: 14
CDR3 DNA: TGTGCCAGCACCGACAGGAAGAATAATGAAAAACTGTTTTTT
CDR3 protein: CASTDRKNNEKLFF

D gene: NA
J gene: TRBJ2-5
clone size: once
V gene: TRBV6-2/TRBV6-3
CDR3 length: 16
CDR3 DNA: TGTGCCAGCAGTGGTGGCAGGGGAGGGATACAAGAGACCCAGTACTTC
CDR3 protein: CASSGGRGGIQETQYF

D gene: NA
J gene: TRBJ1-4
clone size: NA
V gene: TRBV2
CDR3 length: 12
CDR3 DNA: TGTGCCAGCACCGAGTGGGGCGAAAAACTGTTTTTT
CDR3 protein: CASTEWGEKLFF

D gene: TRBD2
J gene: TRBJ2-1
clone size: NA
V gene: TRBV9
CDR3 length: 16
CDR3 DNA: TGTGCCAGCAGCGTCTCCGGGACTAGCGGGTACAATGAGCAGTTCTTC
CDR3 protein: CASSVSGTSGYNEQFF

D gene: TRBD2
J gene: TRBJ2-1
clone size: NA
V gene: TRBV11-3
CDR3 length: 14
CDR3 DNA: TGTGCCAGCAGCCTTAGCGGGAGGGACAATGAGCAGTTCTTC
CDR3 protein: CASSLSGRDNEQFF

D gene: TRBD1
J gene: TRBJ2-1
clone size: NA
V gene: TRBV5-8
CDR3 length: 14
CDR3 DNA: TGTGCCAGCAGCTCGGGACAGGGATACAATGAGCAGTTCTTC
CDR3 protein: CASSSGQGYNEQFF

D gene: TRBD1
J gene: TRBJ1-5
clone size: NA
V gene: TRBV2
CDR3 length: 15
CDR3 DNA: TGTGCCAGCAGGGAGGGACAGCCGATTAATCAGCCCCAGCATTTT
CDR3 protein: CASREGQPINQPQHF

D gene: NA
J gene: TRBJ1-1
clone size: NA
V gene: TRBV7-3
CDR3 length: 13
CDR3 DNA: TGTGCCAGCAGCTTCCAGGGGAACACTGAAGCTTTCTTT
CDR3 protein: CASSFQGNTEAFF

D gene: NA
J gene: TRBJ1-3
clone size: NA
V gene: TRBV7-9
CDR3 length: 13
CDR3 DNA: TGTGCCAGCAGCTTAGAACCAGTCAACACCATATATTTT
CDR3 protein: CASSLEPVNTIYF

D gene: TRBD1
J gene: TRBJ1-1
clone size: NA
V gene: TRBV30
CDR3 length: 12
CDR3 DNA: TGTGCCTGGAAAGGGACAGCCATTGAAGCTTTCTTT
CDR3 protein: CAWKGTAIEAFF

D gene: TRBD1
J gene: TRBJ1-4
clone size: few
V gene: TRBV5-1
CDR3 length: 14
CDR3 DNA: TGCGCCAGCAGCTACGGACAGGGTATGGAAAAACTGTTTTTT
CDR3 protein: CASSYGQGMEKLFF

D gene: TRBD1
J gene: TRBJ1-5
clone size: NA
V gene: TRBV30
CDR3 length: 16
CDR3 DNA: TGTGCCTGGAGCAAACGGACAGGGTATAGCAATCAGCCCCAGCATTTT
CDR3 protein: CAWSKRTGYSNQPQHF

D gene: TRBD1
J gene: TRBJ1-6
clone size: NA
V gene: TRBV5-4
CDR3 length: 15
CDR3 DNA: TGTGCCAGCAGCTTGGGGGGTCCAGGGGGTTCACCCCTCCACTTT
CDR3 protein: CASSLGGPGGSPLHF